The 10 T cell receptor beta chains listed next were all sequenced from one sample in a study of CD8 T cells in Susac syndrome. An amount of RNA that ranged from roughly 0.45 to 1 ug was reverse transcribed with random hexamers. Using its own MiXCR run on the immunoSEQ multiplex PCR reads, TCRdb lists one record per CDR3 protein. The repertoire holds about 180,000 distinct CDR3 sequences, with 94% as singletons. The material sequenced was CD4+ T cells from PBMCs. These receptors originate from a human donor with Susac syndrome.

The V and J genes are TRBV5-6 and TRBJ1-2, with D tentatively TRBD1 (6 bases). The V gene lost 3 bases and the J gene lost 4 bases, with 10 bases spanning the gap. The CDR3 is 13 amino acids. Per the germline V gene, CDR1 is SGHDT and CDR2 is YYEEEE. CDR3 residues: CASSYRDLYGYTF. The CDR3 nucleotides read TGTGCCAGCAGCTACAGGGACCTCTATGGCTACACCTTC.

V gene TRBV27 combines with J gene TRBJ1-4; D uncertain. From germline, CDR1 is MNHEY and CDR2 SMNVEV (reference sequence). The CDR3 contains 12 residues. With 5 bases removed from V and 8 bases from J, the gap between germline ends came to 9 bases. The CDR3: CASSPHTEKLFF. Written as DNA, the CDR3 is TGTGCCAGCAGTCCCCATACAGAAAAACTGTTTTTT.

This clonotype was seen just once. The V gene is TRBV4-1, the J gene TRBJ1-5, with D perhaps matching TRBD1 (5 bases). There are 16 residues in the CDR3. Germline V gene data show CDR1 as MGHRA and CDR2 as YSYEKL. V shed 2 bases and J shed 1 base, with 12 bases lying between them. CDR3 protein: CASSQQGVTSNQPQHF. CDR3 DNA: TGCGCCAGCAGCCAACAAGGGGTTACGAGCAATCAGCCCCAGCATTTT.

V usage is TRBV5-6 and J usage is TRBJ1-4; D perhaps matches TRBD1 (5 bases). This CDR3 is 15 amino acids long. Germline CDR1 reads SGHDT; CDR2 reads YYEEEE. Trimming removed 4 bases from V and 7 bases from J, with 17 bases in between. The CDR3 protein is CASSGGAGNTEKLFF. Written as DNA, the CDR3 is TGTGCCAGCAGCGGCGGGGCAGGGAATACTGAAAAACTGTTTTTT. The full variable domain, completed using reference TRBV5-6 and TRBJ1-4, is DAGVTQSPTHLIKTRGQQVTLRCSPKSGHDTVSWYQQALGQGPQFIFQYYEEEERQRGNFPDRFSGHQFPNYSSELNVNALLLGDSALYLCASSGGAGNTEKLFFGSGTQLSVL.

The J gene is TRBJ1-1, the V gene TRBV19; 7 bases fit TRBD1. CDR3 length: 14 residues. The ends lost 5 bases at V and 4 bases at J; junction bases unmatched: 7. The V gene's germline CDR1 is LNHDA and CDR2 SQIVND (reference sequence). The CDR3 sequence: CASSRRAGGTEAFF. CDR3 DNA sequence: TGTGCCAGTAGTCGCAGGGCAGGGGGCACTGAAGCTTTCTTT.

In this sample, this clonotype turned up once. This chain joins TRBV14 and TRBJ1-2; the D gene is possibly TRBD1 (5 bases). CDR3 size: 13 residues. The germline V and J ends were trimmed by 0 bases and 5 bases, with 7 bases remaining between them. The germline gives CDR1 SGHDN, CDR2 FVKESK. CDR3 in amino acids: CASSQDRVYGYTF. CDR3 nucleotides: TGTGCCAGCAGCCAAGACAGGGTGTATGGCTACACCTTC. The full variable domain, its missing parts supplied by reference TRBV14 and TRBJ1-2, is EAGVTQFPSHSVIEKGQTVTLRCDPISGHDNLYWYRRVMGKEIKFLLHFVKESKQDESGMPNNRFLAERTGGTYSTLKVQPAELEDSGVYFCASSQDRVYGYTFGSGTRLTVV.

This rearrangement joins TRBV4-3 to TRBJ2-3; 11 positions match TRBD2. Looked up from germline, CDR1 is LGHNA and CDR2 is YSLEER. V lost 1 base to trimming and J lost 10 bases; unmatched junction nucleotides: 4. This CDR3 region has 14 residues. CDR3 nucleotide sequence: TGCGCCAGCAGCCAAGCCTCTAGCGGGGGGTCGCAGTATTTT. This translates into CASSQASSGGSQYF.

The V and J genes are TRBV29-1 and TRBJ1-5; the match to TRBD1 covers 8 bases. With 5 bases clipped from V and 0 bases from J, the junction kept 3 bases outside the gene matches. This CDR3 has 14 residues. Germline CDR1 and CDR2: SQVTM and ANQGSEA. CDR3 DNA sequence: TGCAGCGTTTTACAGGGGGGTAGCAATCAGCCCCAGCATTTT. Its protein product is CSVLQGGSNQPQHF.

Note on this clonotype: Sequence at one end of the junction differs from germline and may be a read error. CDR3 region: CATSRVGQRVAF. CDR3 coding DNA: TGTGCCACCAGCAGGGTGGGACAACGGGTCGCATTT. The V gene is TRBV15, the J gene TRBJ1-4; the D gene is possibly TRBD1 (6 bases). This CDR3 contains 12 residues. Germline CDR1 LNHNV, CDR2 YYDKDF (reference sequence). Together with reference TRBV15 and TRBJ1-4, the CDR3 gives the full variable domain: DAMVIQNPRYQVTQFGKPVTLSCSQTLNHNVMYWYQQKSSQAPKLLFHYYDKDFNNEADTPDNFQSRRPNTSFCFLDIRSPGLGDTAMYLCATSRVGQRVAFGSGTQLSVL.

This clonotype was seen a single time. V gene TRBV12-3 or TRBV12-4 combines with J gene TRBJ2-7, with 9 bases that match TRBD1. The CDR3 is 13 amino acids. V shed 8 bases and J 7 bases; nucleotides not matched to a gene: 9. As DNA, the CDR3 is TGTGCCAGCGGACAGGGGCGCCCCTTAGAGCAGTACTTC. Translated, it gives CASGQGRPLEQYF.